Listed below are T cell receptor beta chains from one sample, sequenced in a study of cytomegalovirus exposure and HLA in healthy donors. Here immunoSEQ multiplex PCR was the method, and the copy in TCRdb shows in-frame clones only, minus some. The table has roughly 200,000 clones, about 81% seen once. The specimen was PBMCs. The receptors shown here come from a woman in her 30s in good health and CMV-seronegative. CDR3s include the opening cysteine and the closing phenylalanine or tryptophan.

V: TRBV5-4
CDR3: CASSSGGGTGVIGEQYF

V: TRBV5-1
CDR3: CASSLAADGYTF

V: TRBV5-1
CDR3: CASSLDTAEETQYF

V: TRBV5-1
CDR3: CASSSGGARANVLTF

V: TRBV19
CDR3: CASRVGGALDTQYF

V: TRBV28
CDR3: CASSGLNEKLFF

V: TRBV9
CDR3: CASSVENGGAGGYTF

V: TRBV18
CDR3: CASSPEGQGRQPQHF

V: TRBV30
CDR3: CAWSPRDRDLQPQHF

V: TRBV12-5
CDR3: CASGYGSTDTQYF

V: TRBV14
CDR3: CASSQENWRTDTQYF

V: TRBV11-2
CDR3: CASSYPSGMASGQFF

V: TRBV25-1
CDR3: CASRGQGGFLAEAFF

V: TRBV7-6
CDR3: CASSSGGLRTDTQYF

V: TRBV5-1
CDR3: CASSSLRLVYEQFF

V: TRBV6-5
CDR3: CASSYDQGMNTEAFF

V: TRBV19
CDR3: CASSSPTGGVYTEAFF

V: TRBV7-6
CDR3: CASSLGVVSSGNTIYF

V: TRBV30
CDR3: CAWKPIMTGPREAFF

V: TRBV30
CDR3: CAWSVGLGGTYEQYF

V: TRBV5-1
CDR3: CASSFYMTQRNTEAFF

V: TRBV2
CDR3: CASSEWPPVQPQHF

V: TRBV6-6
CDR3: CASSFNRREQYF

V: TRBV27
CDR3: CASSLGTTRTGELFF

V: TRBV6-5
CDR3: CATLKHRGSYGYTF

V: TRBV6-6
CDR3: CASSYGLAATDTQYF

V: TRBV5-1
CDR3: CASSLGAGQGNEQFF

V: TRBV6-1
CDR3: CASLRENTGELFF

V: TRBV6-5
CDR3: CASSYSSKAGELFF

V: TRBV18
CDR3: CASSPLPVGAGGLFNEQYF

V: TRBV5-1
CDR3: CASSVGGQAEQFF

V: TRBV29-1
CDR3: CSVEDLAYGYTF

V: TRBV25-1
CDR3: CASRQTGLFYEQYF

V: TRBV7-6
CDR3: CASSQGLAGVDSTDTQYF

V: TRBV5-1
CDR3: CASSFTASHEQYF

V: TRBV9
CDR3: CASSGPQGDGYTF

V: TRBV2
CDR3: CASRTDSNQPQHF

V: TRBV29-1
CDR3: CSGTGGRNEQFF

V: TRBV27
CDR3: CASSWRGASGRNTDTQYF

V: TRBV9
CDR3: CASSVRDRGQSPLHF

V: TRBV7-9
CDR3: CASSFGGGANTDTQYF

V: TRBV30
CDR3: CAWSQRGGSTDTQYF

V: TRBV19
CDR3: CASTPPDRVYGYTF

V: TRBV28
CDR3: CASSSDSYGYTF

V: TRBV6-1
CDR3: CASSEFGPQETQYF

V: TRBV15
CDR3: CATSRVQANSYEQYF

V: TRBV6-5
CDR3: CASTRGLDTGELFF

V: TRBV7-9
CDR3: CASSPRRETQYF

V: TRBV5-1
CDR3: CASSSFPVGGTTTYEQYF

V: TRBV14
CDR3: CASSRNRQGRSFTGELFF

V: TRBV5-1
CDR3: CASSPVGDTEAFF

V: TRBV6-5
CDR3: CASTPWGPGTDTQYF

V: TRBV9
CDR3: CASSADHRGGEQYF

V: TRBV4-1
CDR3: CASRRPGQGARNTEAFF

V: TRBV4-2
CDR3: CASNLHEGRGNTGELFF

V: TRBV28
CDR3: CASRTDRSIQPQHF

V: TRBV7-2
CDR3: CASYSAGGNTGELFF

V: TRBV9
CDR3: CASSVTTGNTEAFF